This entry concerns a single T cell receptor beta chain. Its antigen is still unknown. Only in-frame clones appear in the TCRdb table, and some are missing; sequencing was by immunoSEQ multiplex PCR. The table shows about 110,000 clones, with roughly 90% occurring only once. CDR1 and CDR2 from the germline V gene are SGHRS and YFSETQ. V lost 0 bases to trimming and J lost 4 bases, with 8 bases between them. This CDR3 contains 14 residues. These data come from a study of a mutant IDH1 vaccine in newly diagnosed glioma. In the study overall: Investigators started vaccination 4-6 weeks after radiotherapy alone, or with temozolomide cycles.

This sample's time point: week 11, during vaccination. In every dose of vaccine, 300 ug of mutant IDH1 20-mer peptide was given alongside topical imiquimod. Sequenced here: PBMCs, sampled from a glioma patient whose treatment included an IDH1 peptide vaccine. The chain has TRBV5-1 and TRBJ2-1; TRBD2 is a possible D gene (6 bases). The clonotype originates from a woman in her forties or fifties with glioma. In DNA, the CDR3 is TGCGCCAGCAGCTTGGCCCGGGAGTACAATGAGCAGTTCTTC. This encodes CASSLAREYNEQFF.